The rows below give T cell receptor beta chains drawn from one sample of a study of T cells in localized non-small cell lung cancer. Generated by immunoSEQ multiplex PCR, the TCRdb table keeps only in-frame clones and is missing some. The sample records approximately 41,000 clones, about 88% being singletons. This specimen consisted of peripheral blood, obtained before any cancer treatment. The receptors derive from a female donor older than 55 with stage I squamous cell lung carcinoma. Both conserved end residues are part of each CDR3. Each record gives: J gene, V gene, D gene, clone size, CDR3 DNA, CDR3 protein. The D gene is left open where the match is weak. Clone size is not always given. Where it is, it says once, few, many or a class for expanded clones.

j_gene: TRBJ1-4; v_gene: TRBV21-1; d_gene: .; abundance: .; CDR3nt: TGTGCCAGCAGCAAAGGTGGAGGGGAGTGGTTTGAAAAACTGTTTTTT; CDR3aa: CASSKGGGEWFEKLFF
j_gene: TRBJ1-4; v_gene: TRBV18; d_gene: .; abundance: .; CDR3nt: TGTGCCAGCTCACCAGGGCGGAACGAAAAACTGTTTTTT; CDR3aa: CASSPGRNEKLFF
j_gene: TRBJ1-1; v_gene: TRBV6-5; d_gene: TRBD1; abundance: .; CDR3nt: TGTGCCAGCAGTTGGGGACAGGTTGGGACTGAAGCTTTCTTT; CDR3aa: CASSWGQVGTEAFF
j_gene: TRBJ2-1; v_gene: TRBV19; d_gene: TRBD2; abundance: .; CDR3nt: TGTGCCAGTAGTATAGCTAGGGGACTAGCGAAGCAGTTCTTC; CDR3aa: CASSIARGLAKQFF
j_gene: TRBJ2-7; v_gene: TRBV9; d_gene: TRBD2; abundance: .; CDR3nt: TGTGCCAGCACCCCCAGGGAGGGGACCGTAGGACTAGCGGGGGCCTACGAGCAGTACTTC; CDR3aa: CASTPREGTVGLAGAYEQYF
j_gene: TRBJ2-7; v_gene: TRBV7-2; d_gene: TRBD1; abundance: once; CDR3nt: TGTGCCAGCAGCTTAGCGGGACAGGGGGCTAACGAGCAGTACTTC; CDR3aa: CASSLAGQGANEQYF
j_gene: TRBJ1-2; v_gene: TRBV6-5; d_gene: .; abundance: .; CDR3nt: TGTGCCAGCAGCCCCTACGGGGGTGCTGGCTACACCTTC; CDR3aa: CASSPYGGAGYTF
j_gene: TRBJ2-2; v_gene: TRBV2; d_gene: .; abundance: .; CDR3nt: TGTGCCAGCAAAGGGGGAGTAAACACCGGGGAGCTGTTTTTT; CDR3aa: CASKGGVNTGELFF
j_gene: TRBJ1-2; v_gene: TRBV30; d_gene: .; abundance: .; CDR3nt: TGTGCCTGGAGTGTATCCCAGGGGCTAGGCTACACCTTC; CDR3aa: CAWSVSQGLGYTF
j_gene: TRBJ1-2; v_gene: TRBV27; d_gene: .; abundance: .; CDR3nt: TGTGCCAGCAGTTACAGGGTTGGATATGGCTACACCTTC; CDR3aa: CASSYRVGYGYTF
j_gene: TRBJ2-1; v_gene: TRBV7-6; d_gene: TRBD2; abundance: .; CDR3nt: TGTGCCAGCAGCTTAGTGGCGGGAGGATACAATGAGCAGTTCTTC; CDR3aa: CASSLVAGGYNEQFF
j_gene: TRBJ2-6; v_gene: TRBV4-3; d_gene: TRBD2; abundance: once; CDR3nt: TGCGCCAGCAGCCAAGGGGGGCCGGGACTAGCTATTACTTCCTCTGGGGCCAACGTCCTGACTTTC; CDR3aa: CASSQGGPGLAITSSGANVLTF
j_gene: TRBJ2-2; v_gene: TRBV19; d_gene: TRBD1; abundance: .; CDR3nt: TGTGCCAGTAGAACCGGGACAGGGGTCCCCGGGGAGCTGTTTTTT; CDR3aa: CASRTGTGVPGELFF
j_gene: TRBJ2-1; v_gene: TRBV7-9; d_gene: TRBD2; abundance: .; CDR3nt: TGTGCCAGCAGAAATCTAATGGCTAGCGGGAGGGGATTATACAATGAGCAGTTCTTC; CDR3aa: CASRNLMASGRGLYNEQFF
j_gene: TRBJ2-1; v_gene: TRBV18; d_gene: .; abundance: once; CDR3nt: TGTGCCAGCTCACCCCCGGGGTTCACCCACTCCTACAATGAGCAGTTCTTC; CDR3aa: CASSPPGFTHSYNEQFF
j_gene: TRBJ2-7; v_gene: TRBV27; d_gene: .; abundance: once; CDR3nt: TGTGCCAGCAGTGGACTACGGTGGGGGAACGAGCAGTACTTC; CDR3aa: CASSGLRWGNEQYF
j_gene: TRBJ2-4; v_gene: TRBV27; d_gene: .; abundance: .; CDR3nt: TGTGCCAGCAGTGATATATTATTAGCCAAAAACATTCAGTACTTC; CDR3aa: CASSDILLAKNIQYF
j_gene: TRBJ2-6; v_gene: TRBV5-1; d_gene: .; abundance: .; CDR3nt: TGCGCCAGCAGCTTGGAAGCTGGGGCCAACGTCCTGACTTTC; CDR3aa: CASSLEAGANVLTF
j_gene: TRBJ2-2; v_gene: TRBV30; d_gene: .; abundance: .; CDR3nt: TGTGCCTGGAGGTCAGGGGGAGGGCTGTTTTTT; CDR3aa: CAWRSGGGLFF
j_gene: TRBJ1-1; v_gene: TRBV7-9; d_gene: .; abundance: .; CDR3nt: TGTGCCAGCAGCTTAGGACAGGAGAACACTGAAGCTTTCTTT; CDR3aa: CASSLGQENTEAFF
j_gene: TRBJ1-5; v_gene: TRBV7-2; d_gene: .; abundance: .; CDR3nt: TGTGCCAGCACCCCGGGACTGGTGAACAATCAGCCCCAGCATTTT; CDR3aa: CASTPGLVNNQPQHF
j_gene: TRBJ2-1; v_gene: TRBV19; d_gene: TRBD1; abundance: .; CDR3nt: TGTGCCAGCTTACCGGGACAGGGGTTATACAATGAGCAGTTCTTC; CDR3aa: CASLPGQGLYNEQFF
j_gene: TRBJ2-7; v_gene: TRBV29-1; d_gene: .; abundance: .; CDR3nt: TGCAGCGTTGAAGTGGGCCCACCCCGGGGGATAGGTGAGCAGTACTTC; CDR3aa: CSVEVGPPRGIGEQYF
j_gene: TRBJ2-2; v_gene: TRBV18; d_gene: .; abundance: .; CDR3nt: TGTGCCAGCCGACCCCGGAATAGCGGAAACTACAACACCGGGGAGCTGTTTTTT; CDR3aa: CASRPRNSGNYNTGELFF
j_gene: TRBJ2-4; v_gene: TRBV7-2; d_gene: .; abundance: .; CDR3nt: TGTGCCAGCAGCTTAGAAAGACAAAGGGTAGCCAAAAACATTCAGTACTTC; CDR3aa: CASSLERQRVAKNIQYF
j_gene: TRBJ2-7; v_gene: TRBV6-5; d_gene: .; abundance: .; CDR3nt: TGTGCCAGCAGAACGCCAGGGAGCGCCTACGAGCAGTACTTC; CDR3aa: CASRTPGSAYEQYF
j_gene: TRBJ1-1; v_gene: TRBV18; d_gene: TRBD1; abundance: .; CDR3nt: TGTGCCAGCTCGATCGACAGGGGGCCCACTGAAGCTTTCTTT; CDR3aa: CASSIDRGPTEAFF
j_gene: TRBJ1-1; v_gene: TRBV19; d_gene: .; abundance: once; CDR3nt: TGTGCCAGTAGTATAGGCGCAGGGTACGGACCGAACACTGAAGCTTTCTTT; CDR3aa: CASSIGAGYGPNTEAFF
j_gene: TRBJ2-3; v_gene: TRBV9; d_gene: .; abundance: .; CDR3nt: TGTGCCAGCAGCGTAGTAACTAGCACAGATACGCAGTATTTT; CDR3aa: CASSVVTSTDTQYF
j_gene: TRBJ2-1; v_gene: TRBV28; d_gene: .; abundance: .; CDR3nt: TGTGCCAGTAGGTTGTCCTACAATGAGCAGTTCTTC; CDR3aa: CASRLSYNEQFF
j_gene: TRBJ2-3; v_gene: TRBV6-6; d_gene: .; abundance: .; CDR3nt: TGTGCCAGCAGACCACCGAGCACAGATACGCAGTATTTT; CDR3aa: CASRPPSTDTQYF
j_gene: TRBJ2-5; v_gene: TRBV5-4; d_gene: .; abundance: .; CDR3nt: TGTGCCAGCAGCTTGGTGGGACAAACAGAGACCCAGTACTTC; CDR3aa: CASSLVGQTETQYF
j_gene: TRBJ1-1; v_gene: TRBV27; d_gene: TRBD1; abundance: .; CDR3nt: TGTGCCAGCAGTGCACAGGGGACAGATTATAACACTGAAGCTTTCTTT; CDR3aa: CASSAQGTDYNTEAFF
j_gene: TRBJ2-1; v_gene: TRBV14; d_gene: .; abundance: .; CDR3nt: TGTGCCAGCAGCGGGAGGTTCAACAATGAGCAGTTCTTC; CDR3aa: CASSGRFNNEQFF
j_gene: TRBJ1-2; v_gene: TRBV7-9; d_gene: .; abundance: .; CDR3nt: TGTGCCAGCAGCCAGCGGGGGGCGCGACACTATGGCTACACCTTC; CDR3aa: CASSQRGARHYGYTF
j_gene: TRBJ1-2; v_gene: TRBV7-9; d_gene: TRBD1; abundance: .; CDR3nt: TGTGCCAGCAGCTTAGGGCAGGACAGGGGCGGCTACACCTTC; CDR3aa: CASSLGQDRGGYTF
j_gene: TRBJ2-3; v_gene: TRBV7-9; d_gene: .; abundance: .; CDR3nt: TGTGCCAGCAGCAATGCGGGCAACACAGATACGCAGTATTTT; CDR3aa: CASSNAGNTDTQYF
j_gene: TRBJ2-1; v_gene: TRBV6-1; d_gene: .; abundance: .; CDR3nt: TGTGCCAGCAGTGAAGCGCGCGGACCGCCTTCCCCGTTCTTC; CDR3aa: CASSEARGPPSPFF
j_gene: TRBJ1-1; v_gene: TRBV18; d_gene: .; abundance: few; CDR3nt: TGTGCCAGCTCTCTGCTGGACAGTGAGAACACTGAAGCTTTCTTT; CDR3aa: CASSLLDSENTEAFF
j_gene: TRBJ2-5; v_gene: TRBV20-1; d_gene: .; abundance: .; CDR3nt: TGCAGTGCTAGACGGGGCGAGACCCAGTACTTC; CDR3aa: CSARRGETQYF
j_gene: TRBJ2-3; v_gene: TRBV2; d_gene: .; abundance: .; CDR3nt: TGTGCCAGCAAACGGGAGACGAGCACAGATACGCAGTATTTT; CDR3aa: CASKRETSTDTQYF
j_gene: TRBJ2-1; v_gene: TRBV10-1; d_gene: TRBD2; abundance: .; CDR3nt: TGCGCCAGCAGTGAGCAGCGGGAGCCCGACAATGAGCAGTTCTTC; CDR3aa: CASSEQREPDNEQFF
j_gene: TRBJ2-7; v_gene: TRBV4-1; d_gene: TRBD2; abundance: .; CDR3nt: TGCGCCAGCAGCCAAGATCGCACGACTAGCACCTACGAGCAGTACTTC; CDR3aa: CASSQDRTTSTYEQYF
j_gene: TRBJ2-7; v_gene: TRBV4-2; d_gene: TRBD1; abundance: .; CDR3nt: TGTGCCAGCAGCCAAGAACCGGGACAGAATACCTACGAGCAGTACTTC; CDR3aa: CASSQEPGQNTYEQYF